The rows below give T cell receptor beta chains drawn from one sample of a study of vaccination and CD4 T cells after COVID-19. TCRdb re-called the PCR reads through MiXCR, storing one row per CDR3 protein. The table has roughly 22,000 distinct CDR3 sequences, about three fifths seen once. Their antigens are not known. Material for sequencing was CD4+ T cells from blood, cultured in vitro. Every receptor here comes from a human donor who had recovered from COVID-19. The CDR3 runs from the conserved cysteine through the conserved F or W. A D gene is named only where the DNA matches it firmly. Clone size, where shown, is once, few, many, or a class for clones that have expanded.

d_call	v_call	clone_size	j_call	cdr3_nt	cdr3_aa
-	TRBV29-1	-	TRBJ2-7	TGCAGCGCCGGGCCGCGGGGCACATTCGAGCAGTACTTC	CSAGPRGTFEQYF
-	TRBV6-2/TRBV6-3	-	TRBJ2-4	TGTGCCAGCAGTTACGGCAATCGGTTGCGGCGTTCGGCCAAAAACATTCAGTACTTC	CASSYGNRLRRSAKNIQYF
-	TRBV19	-	TRBJ1-5	TGTGCCAGTAGTATAGGGGGCGCAGGTCAGCCCCAGCATTTT	CASSIGGAGQPQHF
-	TRBV19	few	TRBJ1-1	TGTGCCCGGAGGGGATTGAACACTGAAGCTTTCTTT	CARRGLNTEAFF
-	TRBV20-1	-	TRBJ2-7	TGCAGCCCCTTCGACCCGTACGAGCAGTACTTC	CSPFDPYEQYF
-	TRBV7-9	few	TRBJ1-2	TGTGCCCCCCGCGCGCCAGCTAACTATGGCTACACCTTC	CAPRAPANYGYTF
-	TRBV30	-	TRBJ2-6	TGTGCCTGGGGCAGGGCCTCCGGGGCCAACGTCCTGACTTTC	CAWGRASGANVLTF
-	TRBV7-2	-	TRBJ1-2	TGTGCCAGCAGCACCCAGGACGGCCTGGCCTATGGCTACACCTTC	CASSTQDGLAYGYTF
-	TRBV7-9	-	TRBJ1-6	TGTGCCAGCAGCTTAGCGTCCCCAAAGGGGGAGGTGGGTTCACCCCTCCACTTT	CASSLASPKGEVGSPLHF
-	TRBV7-2	-	TRBJ2-5	TGTGCCAGCAGCTTTGGACAGAGAGAGACCCAGTACTTC	CASSFGQRETQYF
-	TRBV24-1	-	TRBJ2-7	TGTGCCACCAGTGATGACTGGCTGGGCGAGCAGTACTTC	CATSDDWLGEQYF
-	TRBV20-1	-	TRBJ1-4	TGCAGTGCTAGGGGAGCGGTCCGGCGAGGGGAAAAACTGTTTTTT	CSARGAVRRGEKLFF
TRBD1	TRBV7-2	-	TRBJ1-1	TGTGCCAGCAGCCTACAGGGGGGAATTGAAGCTTTCTTT	CASSLQGGIEAFF
TRBD2	TRBV6-1	-	TRBJ2-7	TGTGCCAGCAGCCGCACTAGCGCGGCCTACGAGCAGTACTTC	CASSRTSAAYEQYF
-	TRBV27	few	TRBJ2-5	TGTGCCAGCAGTTTGAGTATGCGGGTTTCTTGGGAGACCCAGTACTTC	CASSLSMRVSWETQYF
-	TRBV9	-	TRBJ1-1	TGTGCCAGCAGCGTAGACATTTACACTGAAGCTTTCTTT	CASSVDIYTEAFF
-	TRBV6-2/TRBV6-3	-	TRBJ1-6	TGTGCCGGGCGAATTGGGAGTTCTTCACCCCTCCACTTT	CAGRIGSSSPLHF
TRBD2	TRBV2	few	TRBJ2-2	TGTGCCAGCAGCTCCACGGGAGGGACCGGGGAGCTGTTTTTT	CASSSTGGTGELFF
TRBD1	TRBV7-7	-	TRBJ2-7	TGTGCTAGCAGCCCGGGGACAGGGGGCGCCTACGAGCAGTACTTC	CASSPGTGGAYEQYF
-	TRBV11-3	-	TRBJ2-2	TGTGCCAGCAGCTCCCCTAGAGGGCACACCGGGGAGCTGTTTTTT	CASSSPRGHTGELFF
-	TRBV30	-	TRBJ1-2	TGTGCCTGGAGGGAACAGCTCCTGGGGGGCTACACCTTC	CAWREQLLGGYTF
TRBD1	TRBV24-1	few	TRBJ1-1	TGTGCCACCAGTGACCACACGACAGGGGCGAATGAAGCTTTCTTT	CATSDHTTGANEAFF
TRBD2	TRBV7-2	-	TRBJ2-7	TGTGCCAGCAGCCTGGGGGGGGGGAGCTACGAGCAGTACTTC	CASSLGGGSYEQYF
-	TRBV6-1	-	TRBJ1-2	TGTGCCAGCAGTGAAGGGGCCCAAGGGGGCTATGGCTACACCTTC	CASSEGAQGGYGYTF
-	TRBV7-2	-	TRBJ1-6	TGTGCCAGCAGCTTATGGACGGTTAGAGGGGGAGGTTCACCCCTCCACTTT	CASSLWTVRGGGSPLHF
-	TRBV24-1	few	TRBJ2-3	TGTGCCACCAGTGGCAAGAGACAGGGACTCACAGATACGCAGTATTTT	CATSGKRQGLTDTQYF
TRBD2	TRBV9	few	TRBJ2-2	TGTGCCAGCAGCCCATCGGGAGGGCCCACCGGGGAGCTGTTTTTT	CASSPSGGPTGELFF
-	TRBV5-1	few	TRBJ1-1	TGCGCCAGCAGCGTACAGGGTTGGACTGAAGCTTTCTTT	CASSVQGWTEAFF
TRBD2	TRBV4-1	-	TRBJ2-2	TGCGCCAGCAGCCACCGGGGGGTAGGACCAGAGCTGTTTTTT	CASSHRGVGPELFF
-	TRBV5-1	-	TRBJ2-7	TGCGCCAGCAGCTTGGCCGGGACCTCCTACGAGCAGTACTTC	CASSLAGTSYEQYF
-	TRBV19	-	TRBJ1-1	TGTGCCACCTCTGAACTCTCAGGTACAGGGGCTTTCTTT	CATSELSGTGAFF
-	TRBV7-9	once	TRBJ1-4	TGTGCCAGCAGCTCAGGGGAGGCCCAGGAAAAACTGTTTTTT	CASSSGEAQEKLFF
-	TRBV7-8	-	TRBJ1-6	TGTGCCAGCAGCACCCGGAAAGGGAAGGTATCACCCCTCCACTTT	CASSTRKGKVSPLHF
-	TRBV6-5	-	TRBJ1-5	TGTGCCAGCAGTTACTCGGTCCGGCACAATCAGCCCCAGCATTTT	CASSYSVRHNQPQHF
-	TRBV6-2/TRBV6-3	once	TRBJ1-1	TGTGCCAGCAGTTACTCACTGCCGAACACTGAAGCTTTCTTT	CASSYSLPNTEAFF
TRBD1	TRBV27	-	TRBJ1-1	TGTGCCAGCAGTTTAAACAGGGGGAACACTGAAGCTTTCTTT	CASSLNRGNTEAFF
-	TRBV19	-	TRBJ1-3	TGTGCCAGTAGTATTTACCCTGGAAACACCATATATTTT	CASSIYPGNTIYF
-	TRBV7-9	-	TRBJ2-7	TGTGCCAGCAGCTTTACGGGGAACTACGAGCAGTACTTC	CASSFTGNYEQYF
-	TRBV12-3/TRBV12-4	-	TRBJ1-5	TGTGCCAGCAGACTCCGCCGGAATAGCAATCAGCCCCAGCATTTT	CASRLRRNSNQPQHF